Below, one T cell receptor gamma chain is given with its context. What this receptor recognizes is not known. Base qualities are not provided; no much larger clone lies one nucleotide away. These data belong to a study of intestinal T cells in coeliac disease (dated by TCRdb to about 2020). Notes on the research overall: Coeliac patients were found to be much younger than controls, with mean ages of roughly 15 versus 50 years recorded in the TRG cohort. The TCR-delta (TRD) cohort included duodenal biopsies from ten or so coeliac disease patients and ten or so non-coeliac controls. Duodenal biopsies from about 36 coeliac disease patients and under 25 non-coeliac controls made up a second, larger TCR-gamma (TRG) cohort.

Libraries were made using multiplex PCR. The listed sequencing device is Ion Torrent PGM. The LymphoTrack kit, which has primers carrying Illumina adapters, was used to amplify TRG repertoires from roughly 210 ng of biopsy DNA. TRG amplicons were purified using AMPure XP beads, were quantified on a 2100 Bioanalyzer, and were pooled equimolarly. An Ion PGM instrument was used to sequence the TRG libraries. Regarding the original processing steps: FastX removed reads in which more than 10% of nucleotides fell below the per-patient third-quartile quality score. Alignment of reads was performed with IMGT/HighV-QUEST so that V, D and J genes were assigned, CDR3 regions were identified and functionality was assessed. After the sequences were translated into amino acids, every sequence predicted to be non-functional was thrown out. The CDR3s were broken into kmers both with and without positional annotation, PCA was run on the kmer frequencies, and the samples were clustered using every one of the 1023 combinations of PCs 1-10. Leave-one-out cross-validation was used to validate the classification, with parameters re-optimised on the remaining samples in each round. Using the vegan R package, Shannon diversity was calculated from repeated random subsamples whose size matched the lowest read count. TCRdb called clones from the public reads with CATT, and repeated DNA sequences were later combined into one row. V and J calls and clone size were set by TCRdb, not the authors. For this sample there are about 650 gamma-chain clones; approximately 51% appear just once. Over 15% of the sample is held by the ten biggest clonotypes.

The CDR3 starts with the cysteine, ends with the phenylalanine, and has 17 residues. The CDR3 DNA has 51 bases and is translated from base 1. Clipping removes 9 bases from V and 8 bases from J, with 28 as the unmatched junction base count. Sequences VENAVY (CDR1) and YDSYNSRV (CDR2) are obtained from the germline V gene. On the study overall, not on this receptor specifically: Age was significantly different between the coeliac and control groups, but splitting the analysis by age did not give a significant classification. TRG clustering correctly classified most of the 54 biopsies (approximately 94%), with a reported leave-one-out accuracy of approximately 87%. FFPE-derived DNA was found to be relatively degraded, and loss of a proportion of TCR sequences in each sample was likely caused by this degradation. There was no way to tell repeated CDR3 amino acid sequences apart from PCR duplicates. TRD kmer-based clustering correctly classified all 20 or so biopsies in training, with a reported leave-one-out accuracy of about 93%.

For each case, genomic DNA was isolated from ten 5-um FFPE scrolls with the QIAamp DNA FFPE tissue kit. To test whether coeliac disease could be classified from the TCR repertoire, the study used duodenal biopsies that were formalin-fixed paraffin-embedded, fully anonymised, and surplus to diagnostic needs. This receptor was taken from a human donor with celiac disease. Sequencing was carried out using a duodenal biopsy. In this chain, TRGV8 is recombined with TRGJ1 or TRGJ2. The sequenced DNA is TGTGCCACCGGACCATACCGGGGGGGGGTTATTATTAATAAGAAACTCTTT. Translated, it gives CATGPYRGGVIINKKLF.